These 32 T cell receptor beta chains came from one sample sequenced in a study of glioma-infiltrating T cells after dendritic cell vaccination (dated by TCRdb to 2016 to 2018). The library relied on the immunoSEQ multiplex PCR assay. Imported from immuneACCESS, the table was reduced by TCRdb to in-frame sequences with V and J called. These copies leave out some clones; in studies compared against another copy, an unresolved V gene accounts for under half, and the cause of the remainder is not known. This sample has 20,000 or so clones in its table, and approximately 85% of those were observed once. Roughly 34% of the sample is held by the ten biggest clonotypes. The sequenced sample was blood, obtained before dendritic cell vaccination. The receptors here all came from a human donor with glioblastoma.

The chain couples TRBV7-8 to TRBJ2-1; the D gene is possibly TRBD2 (5 bases). With 1 base removed from V and 7 bases from J, the gap between germline ends came to 17 bases. The germline CDR1 and CDR2 sequences are SGHVS and FQNEAQ. The length of the CDR3 is 16 residues. The CDR3 DNA sequence: TGTGCCAGCAGCTTAGGGCCGGGCGGGCTTCCTAATGAGCAGTTCTTC. It translates to CASSLGPGGLPNEQFF.

In its sample, this clone was seen once. The chain combines TRBV9 with TRBJ2-3; D perhaps matches TRBD1 (6 bases). Trimming removed 4 bases at V and 1 base at J, with 13 bases between. Germline CDR1 is SGDLS and CDR2 is YYNGEE. This CDR3 has 15 amino acids. In DNA, the CDR3 is TGTGCCAGCAGCTCCCGACAGGCCGGCACAGATACGCAGTATTTT. Its protein product is CASSSRQAGTDTQYF.

This clone was recorded once. The gene calls are TRBV9 and TRBJ2-1; possibly TRBD2 for D (6 bases). CDR3 length equals 15 residues. Germline CDR1 and CDR2: SGDLS and YYNGEE. V was trimmed by 6 bases and J by 2 bases, leaving 15 bases between them. Written as DNA, the CDR3 is TGTGCCAGCAAGGGCGGGAACCCTCCCTACAATGAGCAGTTCTTC. Protein: CASKGGNPPYNEQFF.

This chain connects TRBV28 to TRBJ1-2, with 7 positions matching TRBD1. Trimming took 9 bases from V and 0 from J; bases not matched to a gene: 10. Germline assignment: CDR1 MDHEN and CDR2 SYDVKM. The CDR3 spans 15 residues. CDR3 sequence: CASGTPGGPNYGYTF. CDR3 nucleotides: TGTGCCAGTGGCACACCAGGGGGTCCTAACTATGGCTACACCTTC.

The chain joins TRBV7-8 to TRBJ2-1; 9 bases agree with TRBD2. With 7 bases clipped from V and 4 bases from J, the junction kept 5 bases outside the gene matches. Germline assignment: CDR1 SGHVS and CDR2 FQNEAQ. CDR3 length: 14 residues. The CDR3 DNA sequence: TGTGCCAGCACCGATAGCGGGAGTTACAATGAGCAGTTCTTC. Translation gives CASTDSGSYNEQFF.

This chain links TRBV29-1 with TRBJ2-7; D not resolved. V was clipped by 2 bases and J by 5 bases, with 16 bases between them. The length of the CDR3 is 14 residues. Germline values: CDR1 SQVTM, CDR2 ANQGSEA. Here the CDR3 reads CSVEPPNSPNEQYF. CDR3 sequence (DNA): TGCAGCGTTGAACCCCCAAATAGCCCCAACGAGCAGTACTTC.

The rearrangement links TRBV13 to TRBJ2-7; TRBD2 might be the D (5 bases). Germline V gives CDR1 PRHDT, CDR2 FYEKMQ (reference sequence). The CDR3 spans 18 residues. The V gene lost 4 bases and the J gene lost 3 bases, with 25 bases spanning the gap. The CDR3 reads CASSSKKADYPSYYEQYF. The CDR3 region has the DNA TGTGCCAGCAGCTCCAAAAAAGCCGACTACCCATCCTACTACGAGCAGTACTTC.

The rearrangement uses TRBV9 and TRBJ2-1; D unresolved. Per the germline V gene, CDR1 is SGDLS and CDR2 is YYNGEE. The V gene lost 0 bases and the J gene lost 3 bases, with 10 bases spanning the gap. The CDR3 runs to 15 residues. CDR3 amino acids: CASSVADSNYNEQFF. CDR3 DNA sequence: TGTGCCAGCAGCGTAGCTGACTCCAACTACAATGAGCAGTTCTTC.

V is TRBV7-9 and J is TRBJ1-2; D ambiguous. The CDR3 is 12 residues long. Deletions cut 2 bases from V and 8 bases from J, with 9 bases between. The V gene's germline CDR1 is SEHNR and CDR2 FQNEAQ (reference sequence). The CDR3 loop is CASSLSERGYTF. The CDR3 nucleotides are TGTGCCAGCAGCTTAAGCGAGCGGGGCTACACCTTC.

The V gene is TRBV6-6, the J gene TRBJ2-3; 10 nucleotides line up with TRBD2. CDR3 length: 14 residues. V was pared by 6 bases and J by 6 bases, with 6 bases of the junction left unmatched. The V gene's germline CDR1 is MNHNY and CDR2 SVGAGI (reference sequence). The CDR3 nucleotides read TGTGCCAGCAGAGCGGGAGGGCCGGGCGATACGCAGTATTTT. This encodes CASRAGGPGDTQYF.

The CDR3 region is CASSPPGTAGGYTF. The DNA of the CDR3 is TGTGCCAGCTCACCACCAGGGACAGCAGGTGGCTACACCTTC. V and J are TRBV18 and TRBJ1-2, with 7 bases aligning to TRBD1. The germline V gene encodes CDR1 KGHSH and CDR2 LQKENI. Germline trimming cut 0 bases from V and 7 bases from J; bases unmatched to any gene: 5. This CDR3 contains 14 residues.

This clone has just one count. The chain has TRBV11-2 and TRBJ1-2; TRBD1 agrees at 7 bases. The CDR3 extends over 15 amino acids. The V segment lost 0 bases and the J segment 8 bases; nucleotides outside the gene matches: 9. CDR1 is SGHAT and CDR2 is FQNNGV in the germline V gene. The CDR3 here is CASSLEEGARSGYTF. DNA of the CDR3: TGTGCCAGCAGCTTAGAGGAGGGGGCCCGATCGGGCTACACCTTC.

This clone has just a few counts. This chain connects TRBV4-3 to TRBJ1-5, with TRBD1 matching 7 bases. Germline values: CDR1 LGHNA, CDR2 YSLEER. The CDR3 consists of 16 residues. The V segment lost 1 base and the J segment 6 bases; nucleotides outside the gene matches: 9. Here the CDR3 reads CASSQADRVGSQPQHF. CDR3 coding DNA: TGCGCCAGCAGCCAAGCAGACAGGGTGGGTAGTCAGCCCCAGCATTTT.

This chain connects TRBV6-5 to TRBJ1-2, with D perhaps matching TRBD1 (5 bases). The CDR3 is made up of 13 amino acids. Trimming shortened V by 7 bases and J by 4 bases, and 13 bases separated the two germline ends. The germline V gene has CDR1 MNHEY and CDR2 SVGAGI. CDR3 amino acids: CASTTGVSYGYTF. DNA of the CDR3: TGTGCCAGCACCACGGGGGTCAGCTATGGCTACACCTTC.

V is TRBV6-6 and J is TRBJ2-5, with 8 nucleotides matching TRBD1. The closer fit of TRBJ2-7 to the DNA end suggests the J call may be wrong. Looked up from germline, CDR1 is MNHNY and CDR2 is SVGAGI (reference sequence). This CDR3 comprises 13 residues. The CDR3 bases are TGTGCCAGCACCCCGACAGGGGTGGACGAGCAGTACTTC. Its translation: CASTPTGVDEQYF.

The gene calls are TRBV6-1 and TRBJ1-1, with a weak D call TRBD1 (6 bases). CDR3 length: 15 amino acids. V gave up 1 base and J gave up 3 bases, with 12 bases separating them. From germline, CDR1 is MNHNS and CDR2 SASEGT. The DNA of the CDR3 is TGTGCCAGCAGTGAAGTCGGGGGGGGGCACACTGAAGCTTTCTTT. It is translated as CASSEVGGGHTEAFF.

The chain recombines TRBV9 with TRBJ2-1; D is possibly TRBD2 (6 bases). The CDR3 is 15 amino acids. Germline V gene data show CDR1 as SGDLS and CDR2 as YYNGEE. Trimming stripped 2 bases from V and 6 bases from J, with 15 bases between. The CDR3 DNA follows: TGTGCCAGCAGCGTCGGGGGAAGGGGTATCAATGAGCAGTTCTTC. This translates into CASSVGGRGINEQFF.

This rearrangement joins TRBV7-2 to TRBJ2-1, with 9 bases identical to TRBD2. The CDR3 contains 15 residues. With 1 base clipped from V and 2 bases from J, the junction kept 0 bases outside the gene matches. The germline V gene encodes CDR1 SGHTA and CDR2 FQGNSA. The CDR3 protein is CASSLGGRAYNEQFF. For the CDR3, the DNA is TGTGCCAGCAGCTTAGGCGGGAGGGCCTACAATGAGCAGTTCTTC.

The chain uses TRBV4-2 and TRBJ2-5; TRBD2 is a possible D gene (6 bases). V lost 0 bases and J 4 bases, leaving 6 bases between the germline ends. The CDR3 covers 13 residues. From germline, CDR1 is LGHNA and CDR2 YNFKEQ. The CDR3 nucleotides read TGTGCCAGCAGCCAAGAGGGACTAGAGACCCAGTACTTC. Protein product: CASSQEGLETQYF.

The chain links TRBV10-3 to TRBJ2-1; 11 bases map to TRBD2. The CDR3 loop spans 16 amino acids. V was clipped by 6 bases and J by 7 bases; unmatched bases: 11. CDR1 and CDR2 (germline): ENHRY, SYGVKD. CDR3 amino acids: CAIRITLAGDVNEQFF. CDR3 DNA: TGTGCCATCAGGATTACACTAGCGGGAGATGTAAATGAGCAGTTCTTC.

The chain carries TRBV4-1 and TRBJ1-2; 10 nucleotides align to TRBD1. The CDR3 length is 15 residues. Germline loops: CDR1 MGHRA, CDR2 YSYEKL. V was pared by 8 bases and J by 2 bases, with 8 bases of the junction left unmatched. The CDR3 reads CASGTVGQGNYGYTF. CDR3 nucleotide sequence: TGCGCCAGCGGAACCGTGGGACAGGGGAACTATGGCTACACCTTC.

The chain is built from TRBV10-3 and TRBJ2-2; 9 bases are shared with TRBD2. Germline CDR1 ENHRY, CDR2 SYGVKD. CDR3 size: 14 residues. The junction had 7 bases not matched to a gene; V was cut back by 9 bases and J by 5 bases. CDR3 amino acids: CAIETSGRTGELFF. In DNA form, the CDR3 reads TGTGCCATAGAAACTAGCGGGCGGACCGGGGAGCTGTTTTTT.

The rearrangement links TRBV25-1 to TRBJ1-1; D is perhaps TRBD1 (5 bases). The CDR3 covers 13 residues. CDR1 is MGHDK, CDR2 SYGVNS, per germline. Between the trimmed V and J ends, which lost 6 bases and 7 bases, there was a span of 15 bases. The CDR3 protein is CASRPGGASEAFF. DNA of the CDR3: TGTGCCAGCAGACCGGGAGGGGCCAGTGAAGCTTTCTTT.

This chain connects TRBV30 to TRBJ1-4; TRBD1 matches at 8 bases. The CDR3 is 13 residues long. The trim removed 8 bases at V and 5 bases at J, leaving 7 bases unmatched. Germline V CDR1 and CDR2: GTSNPN, SVGIG (reference sequence). This chain's CDR3 is CALKNRGNEKLFF. The CDR3 region has the DNA TGTGCCCTGAAAAACAGGGGGAATGAAAAACTGTTTTTT.

The rearrangement uses TRBV9 and TRBJ1-1; perhaps TRBD1 as D (5 bases). The CDR3 runs to 15 residues. With 4 bases removed from V and 1 base from J, the gap between germline ends came to 14 bases. Germline V CDR1 and CDR2: SGDLS, YYNGEE. For the CDR3, the DNA is TGTGCCAGCAGCCCCTGGGGGGGAGCGAACACTGAAGCTTTCTTT. This codes for CASSPWGGANTEAFF. Full variable domain (rest looked up from reference TRBV9 and TRBJ1-1): DSGVTQTPKHLITATGQRVTLRCSPRSGDLSVYWYQQSLDQGLQFLIQYYNGEERAKGNILERFSAQQFPDLHSELNLSSLELGDSALYFCASSPWGGANTEAFFGQGTRLTVV.

The V and J genes are TRBV19 and TRBJ2-5; TRBD1 matches at 9 bases. This CDR3 comprises 21 residues. Germline loops: CDR1 LNHDA, CDR2 SQIVND (reference sequence). The junction had 24 bases not matched to a gene; V was cut back by 3 bases and J by 4 bases. Here the CDR3 reads CASSITSGRALWGQGGETQYF. DNA for the CDR3: TGTGCCAGTAGTATCACTTCAGGGCGGGCATTGTGGGGACAGGGCGGAGAGACCCAGTACTTC.

The chain employs TRBV6-6 and TRBJ1-1; D not certain. Germline CDR1 reads MNHNY; CDR2 reads SVGAGI (reference sequence). CDR3 length: 13 amino acids. V shed 2 bases and J shed 5 bases, with 9 bases lying between them. The CDR3 bases are TGTGCCAGCAGTTACGAGCCGGAGACTGAAGCTTTCTTT. Protein product: CASSYEPETEAFF.

A remark on this clone: The conserved closing phenylalanine or tryptophan is absent in this CDR3, likely reflecting a read error. Because the CDR3's place on the DNA is in doubt, the DNA is left out and the CDR3 is given as listed by TCRdb. The chain carries TRBV6-1 and TRBJ2-7; the D call in the table, TRBD2, was not verified against the DNA. 11 amino acids form the CDR3, both terminal residues included. Germline assignment: CDR1 MNHNS and CDR2 SASEGT. The CDR3 sequence: CASSDTSGRSL.

The rearrangement joins TRBV5-4 to TRBJ2-7, with 7 bases aligning to TRBD2. This CDR3 comprises 19 residues. Unmatched junction bases numbered 18, after V lost 3 bases and J lost 0 bases. Looked up from germline, CDR1 is SGHNT and CDR2 is YYREEE (reference sequence). Here the CDR3 reads CASSSPVAGSRPSSYEQYF. CDR3 nucleotides: TGTGCCAGCAGCTCCCCCGTAGCGGGCTCCCGGCCCAGCTCCTACGAGCAGTACTTC.

The chain is built from TRBV19 and TRBJ2-2; 8 positions agree with TRBD2. The germline V gene has CDR1 LNHDA and CDR2 SQIVND (reference sequence). This CDR3 is 17 amino acids long. Trimming removed 7 bases from V and 6 bases from J; junction bases left unmatched: 16. The CDR3 loop reads CASTVSSGILSAGELFF. The CDR3 nucleotides are TGTGCCAGTACCGTTAGTAGCGGGATATTATCCGCCGGGGAGCTGTTTTTT.

The rearrangement joins TRBV25-1 to TRBJ2-7, with D hard to call. This CDR3 region has 14 residues. The V gene's germline CDR1 is MGHDK and CDR2 SYGVNS. V lost 3 bases to trimming and J lost 3 bases, with 12 bases between them. CDR3 region: CASSDPPRVYEQYF. As DNA, the CDR3 is TGTGCCAGCAGTGATCCCCCCCGGGTCTACGAGCAGTACTTC.

The chain couples TRBV10-3 to TRBJ2-2, with TRBD2 as a possible D gene (5 bases). This CDR3 contains 14 residues. Trimming removed 6 bases from V and 2 bases from J, with 10 bases in between. Germline V gene sequence: CDR1 ENHRY, CDR2 SYGVKD. CDR3 coding DNA: TGTGCCATCAGCTGGTCGGGAAACACCGGGGAGCTGTTTTTT. Translation: CAISWSGNTGELFF.